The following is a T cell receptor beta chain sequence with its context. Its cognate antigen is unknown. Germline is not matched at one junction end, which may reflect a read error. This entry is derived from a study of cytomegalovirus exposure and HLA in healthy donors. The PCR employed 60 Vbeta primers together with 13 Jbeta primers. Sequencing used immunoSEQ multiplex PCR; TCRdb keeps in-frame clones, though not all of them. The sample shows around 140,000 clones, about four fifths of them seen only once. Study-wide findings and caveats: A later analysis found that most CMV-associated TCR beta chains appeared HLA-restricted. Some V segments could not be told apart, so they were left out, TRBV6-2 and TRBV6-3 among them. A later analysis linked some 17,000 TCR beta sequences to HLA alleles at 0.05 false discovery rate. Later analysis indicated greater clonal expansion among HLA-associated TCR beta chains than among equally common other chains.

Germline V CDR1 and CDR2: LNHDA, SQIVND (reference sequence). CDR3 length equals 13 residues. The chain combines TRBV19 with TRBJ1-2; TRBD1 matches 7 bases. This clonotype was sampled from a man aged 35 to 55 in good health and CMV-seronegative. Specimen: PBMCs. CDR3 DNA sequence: TGTGCCAGTAGTGTAGACAGGGTGGTCGGCTACACCTTC. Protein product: CASSVDRVVGYTF.